Below, 14 T cell receptor beta chains from the same sample are listed, as sequenced in a study of blood T cell repertoires in COVID-19. Produced via immunoSEQ multiplex PCR; TCRdb's table is partial and in-frame only. The sample carries about 95,000 clones, 81% recorded once. Material for sequencing was peripheral blood. These receptor sequences come from a man at least 80 years old with active or convalescent COVID-19.

The rearrangement joins TRBV29-1 to TRBJ2-5, with D possibly being TRBD2 (5 bases). The V end was cut by 6 bases, the J end by 5 bases, with 16 bases between. Germline-derived CDR1 and CDR2 are SQVTM and ANQGSEA. This CDR3 has 13 amino acids. Here the CDR3 DNA reads TGCAGCGTCGGCCAAGGTCGCGGGGAGACCCAGTACTTC. Translated, it gives CSVGQGRGETQYF.

This chain joins TRBV2 and TRBJ2-7, with a weak D call TRBD2 (5 bases). Germline CDR1 reads SNHLY; CDR2 reads FYNNEI. The CDR3 covers 14 residues. Deletions cut 3 bases from V and 3 bases from J, with 12 bases between. The CDR3 reads CASSEEVRVYEQYF. DNA for the CDR3: TGTGCCAGCAGTGAGGAGGTGAGGGTCTACGAGCAGTACTTC.

The J gene is TRBJ2-5, the V gene TRBV28, with TRBD1 identical over 9 bases. The V gene's germline CDR1 is MDHEN and CDR2 SYDVKM. The V gene end was trimmed by 5 bases and the J gene end by 5 bases; junction bases not matched to a gene: 6. CDR3 length: 14 residues. In DNA form, the CDR3 reads TGTGCCAGCAGTCTACAGGGGGCGGGGGAGACCCAGTACTTC. Translation: CASSLQGAGETQYF.

V and J are TRBV5-1 and TRBJ1-5; 8 bases are a match to TRBD1. This CDR3 has 15 amino acids. Germline V lookup: CDR1 SGHRS, CDR2 YFSETQ. Losses at the gene ends were 0 bases for V and 6 bases for J; bases not matched to a gene: 5. The CDR3 sequence is CASSLGSGGGQPQHF. CDR3 bases: TGCGCCAGCAGCTTGGGATCAGGGGGCGGTCAGCCCCAGCATTTT.

This clone turned up a few times. The chain joins TRBV4-1 to TRBJ2-7, with D possibly being TRBD1 (7 bases). Germline CDR1 reads MGHRA; CDR2 reads YSYEKL. Trimming stripped 0 bases from V and 3 bases from J, with 9 bases between. This CDR3 region has 14 residues. CDR3: CASSQDRGDYEQYF. DNA for the CDR3: TGCGCCAGCAGCCAAGACAGGGGGGACTACGAGCAGTACTTC.

The chain has TRBV6-2 or TRBV6-3 and TRBJ2-7; 10 bases match TRBD1. Per the germline V gene, CDR1 is MNHEY and CDR2 is SVGEGT. V lost 5 bases to trimming and J lost 3 bases; unmatched junction nucleotides: 13. The CDR3 has 17 amino acids. In DNA form, the CDR3 reads TGTGCCAGCAGTAGGGGACAGGGGATTGATTTCGGCTACGAGCAGTACTTC. It specifies CASSRGQGIDFGYEQYF.

This chain joins TRBV30 and TRBJ1-1; a possible D gene is TRBD1 (5 bases). V gave up 3 bases and J gave up 4 bases, with 9 bases separating them. The germline gives CDR1 GTSNPN, CDR2 SVGIG (reference sequence). The CDR3 sequence is 12 residues long. CDR3 protein: CAWRLQGTEAFF. The DNA for the CDR3 is TGTGCCTGGAGGCTCCAGGGCACTGAAGCTTTCTTT.

This sequence joins TRBV5-5 and TRBJ2-5; D unclear. V was cut by 4 bases and J by 7 bases, with 14 bases left in between. This CDR3 has 13 amino acids. Germline V gene lookup returns CDR1 SGHKS and CDR2 YYEKEE (reference sequence). The CDR3 here is CASSPGQTGTQYF. CDR3 DNA: TGTGCCAGCAGCCCCGGTCAGACGGGGACCCAGTACTTC.

The V and J genes are TRBV24-1 and TRBJ2-1; TRBD2 matches at 14 bases. V was clipped by 4 bases and J by 8 bases; unmatched bases: 6. This CDR3 spans 16 amino acids. The germline gives CDR1 KGHDR, CDR2 SFDVKD. This chain's CDR3 is CATSDQTSGGADEQFF. The CDR3 bases are TGTGCCACCAGTGACCAGACTAGCGGGGGGGCTGATGAGCAGTTCTTC.

The chain links TRBV7-9 to TRBJ1-1; D unresolved. The CDR3 extends over 13 amino acids. Germline V CDR1 and CDR2: SEHNR, FQNEAQ (reference sequence). V was clipped by 5 bases and J by 4 bases, with 11 bases between them. The CDR3 sequence is CASSPRYGTEAFF. The CDR3 DNA reads TGTGCCAGCAGCCCACGATACGGCACTGAAGCTTTCTTT.

The chain joins TRBV30 to TRBJ2-7, with D hard to call. Trimming left V 0 bases short and J 5 bases short, with 14 bases between. Per the germline V gene, CDR1 is GTSNPN and CDR2 is SVGIG (reference sequence). The CDR3 loop spans 14 amino acids. As DNA, the CDR3 is TGTGCCTGGAGTGTTTGGGCCAAGGCACACGAGCAGTACTTC. Translating it yields CAWSVWAKAHEQYF.

The V call is TRBV6-5, the J call TRBJ1-6, with 10 bases lining up with TRBD1. CDR1 is MNHEY, CDR2 SVGAGI, per germline. There are 16 residues in the CDR3. With V trimmed by 0 bases and J by 7 bases, 3 bases remained unmatched. In DNA, the CDR3 is TGTGCCAGCAGTTACTCGCGGACAGGGGGGAATTCACCCCTCCACTTT. This gives the protein CASSYSRTGGNSPLHF.

This clone was picked up a small number of times. The V call is TRBV11-2, the J call TRBJ1-1; D uncertain. The length of the CDR3 is 15 residues. Germline V gives CDR1 SGHAT, CDR2 FQNNGV. The ends were cut back, 1 base at V and 0 bases at J, with 9 bases in the middle. CDR3 residues: CASSLGGLLNTEAFF. The DNA for the CDR3 is TGTGCCAGCAGCTTAGGAGGGTTGTTGAACACTGAAGCTTTCTTT. The whole variable domain, filled in from reference TRBV11-2 and TRBJ1-1, reads EAGVAQSPRYKIIEKRQSVAFWCNPISGHATLYWYQQILGQGPKLLIQFQNNGVVDDSQLPKDRFSAERLKGVDSTLKIQPAKLEDSAVYLCASSLGGLLNTEAFFGQGTRLTVV.

The CDR3 DNA reads as TGCAGTGCTAGTCCCTGGGGGGGGGCGAACACTGAAGCTTTCTTT. Its translation: CSASPWGGANTEAFF. The chain has TRBV20-1 and TRBJ1-1; possible D gene TRBD1, 6 bases. Looked up from germline, CDR1 is DFQATT and CDR2 is SNEGSKA (reference sequence). V lost 3 bases to trimming and J lost 1 base, with 15 bases between them. The CDR3 extends over 15 amino acids.